What follows is one T cell receptor beta chain and its context. The antigen is unknown. The same CDR3 can be traced to other DNA sequences in this sample. This sample stems from a study of cytomegalovirus exposure and HLA in healthy donors. The study's findings and limits: TCR beta V- and J-gene trimming, according to a later analysis, was linked to a missense DCLRE1C variant. Common viral pathogens were later found to be apparently linked to several of the most significant clusters.

The PCR was carried out with 60 Vbeta primers and 13 Jbeta primers. In the authors' methods: Later reanalysis found about 80 million unique TCR beta chains, approximately 11 million of them shared. Produced via immunoSEQ multiplex PCR; TCRdb's table is partial and in-frame only. That table furnishes V, J and clone size, whereas the DNA furnished D and trimming. This sample carries 130,000 to 150,000 clones, around 80% of them seen once, and the ten largest clones take under 3%. CDR3 size: 15 residues. The germline V gene encodes CDR1 SGHTA and CDR2 FQGNSA. The J segment lost 0 bases and the V segment lost 5 bases, leaving 4 bases of the junction unmatched.

The TCR comes from a female donor in good health and CMV-seronegative. The chain recombines TRBV7-2 with TRBJ2-3, with 8 bases identical to TRBD2. The sequenced sample was PBMCs. CDR3 in DNA: TGTGCCAGCAGCCCTTTAGCGGGGAGCACAGATACGCAGTATTTT. Amino acids: CASSPLAGSTDTQYF.